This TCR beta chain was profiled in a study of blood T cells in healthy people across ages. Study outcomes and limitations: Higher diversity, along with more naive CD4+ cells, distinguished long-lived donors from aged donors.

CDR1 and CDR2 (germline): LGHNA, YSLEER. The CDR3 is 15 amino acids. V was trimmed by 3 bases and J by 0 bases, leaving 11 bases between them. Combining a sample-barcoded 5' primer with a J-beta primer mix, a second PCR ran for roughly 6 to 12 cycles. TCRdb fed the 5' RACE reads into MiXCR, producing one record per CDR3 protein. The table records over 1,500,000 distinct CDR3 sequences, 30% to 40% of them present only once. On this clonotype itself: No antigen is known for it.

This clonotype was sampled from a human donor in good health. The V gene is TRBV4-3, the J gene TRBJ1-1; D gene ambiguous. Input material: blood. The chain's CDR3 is CASSHLTAMNTEAFF. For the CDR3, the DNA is TGCGCCAGCAGCCATCTTACGGCTATGAACACTGAAGCTTTCTTT.